Following are 20 T cell receptor beta chains from one sample sequenced in a study of OX40 agonist ivuxolimab in advanced cancers. Profiling relied on immunoSEQ multiplex PCR, and the TCRdb table lists in-frame clones only, not all of them. Seen here are about 69,000 clones, 87% observed once, and the top ten hold less than 3.5%. The material sequenced was CD4+ or CD8+ T cells sorted from blood, taken in a trial of the OX40 agonist ivuxolimab. The receptors were gathered from an adult with an advanced solid tumor such as melanoma, head and neck, liver or kidney cancer.

This chain uses TRBV6-6 with TRBJ1-2, with 7 bases that match TRBD1. CDR1 and CDR2 (germline): MNHNY, SVGAGI (reference sequence). Trimming cost V 6 bases and J 8 bases; bases outside gene matches: 6. The CDR3 totals 12 residues. Here the CDR3 DNA reads TGTGCCAGCAGCCCCAGGGGGGGAGGCTACACCTTC. This translates into CASSPRGGGYTF.

Written as DNA, the CDR3 is TGTGCCAGCAGCTCCCCCCCCGGGGTCCCGAACACTAATGAAAAACTGTTTTTT. The encoded protein is CASSSPPGVPNTNEKLFF. The chain is built from TRBV7-6 and TRBJ1-4, with D unclear. V lost 4 bases, J lost 2 bases, and 20 bases lay in between. The germline V gene encodes CDR1 SGHVS and CDR2 FNYEAQ. The CDR3 totals 18 residues.

The sample holds one count of this clone. The CDR3 spells CASSLVVLGSGFTEAFF. CDR3 coding DNA: TGTGCCAGCAGCTTAGTAGTGTTGGGTTCGGGGTTCACTGAAGCTTTCTTT. J is TRBJ1-1 and V is TRBV5-4; D unresolved. The germline V gene has CDR1 SGHNT and CDR2 YYREEE (reference sequence). CDR3 size: 17 residues. V shed 2 bases and J shed 4 bases, with 21 bases lying between them.

The J gene is TRBJ2-1, the V gene TRBV7-3, with D uncertain. In germline, CDR1 is SGHTA, CDR2 FQGTGA. The CDR3 totals 14 residues. Trimming took off 0 bases at V and 7 bases at J, with 10 bases between the two ends. CDR3 sequence (DNA): TGTGCCAGCAGCTTAACTGTGTCGGTAAATGAGCAGTTCTTC. This gives the protein CASSLTVSVNEQFF.

The chain recombines TRBV28 with TRBJ1-2; D unresolved. With 7 bases removed from V and 3 bases from J, the gap between germline ends came to 9 bases. Germline V gene lookup returns CDR1 MDHEN and CDR2 SYDVKM. CDR3 length equals 12 residues. Written as DNA, the CDR3 is TGTGCCAGCATTAACAATCACTATGGCTACACCTTC. Residues: CASINNHYGYTF.

V and J are TRBV4-2 and TRBJ1-1; D is perhaps TRBD1 (5 bases). From germline, CDR1 is LGHNA and CDR2 YNFKEQ. The ends were cut back, 4 bases at V and 3 bases at J, with 12 bases in the middle. The CDR3 loop spans 14 amino acids. The CDR3 region has the DNA TGTGCCAGCAGCCCCGGCGGGGGTTACACTGAAGCTTTCTTT. It translates to CASSPGGGYTEAFF.

This chain joins TRBV27 and TRBJ1-2, with D hard to call. This CDR3 is built from 13 residues. Germline V gene data show CDR1 as MNHEY and CDR2 as SMNVEV (reference sequence). V shed 4 bases and J shed 8 bases, with 14 bases lying between them. The CDR3 DNA reads as TGTGCCAGCAGTTCATATAGTATTAGCGGCTACACCTTC. Translated: CASSSYSISGYTF.

In nucleotides, the CDR3 is TGTGCCAGCAGCCCCCGACGGAGACAAGAGACCCAGTACTTC. It encodes CASSPRRRQETQYF. The V call is TRBV11-2, the J call TRBJ2-5; D is undetermined. Germline CDR1 reads SGHAT; CDR2 reads FQNNGV. The CDR3 has 14 amino acids. V gave up 5 bases and J gave up 2 bases, with 12 bases separating them. The full variable domain, completed using reference TRBV11-2 and TRBJ2-5, is EAGVAQSPRYKIIEKRQSVAFWCNPISGHATLYWYQQILGQGPKLLIQFQNNGVVDDSQLPKDRFSAERLKGVDSTLKIQPAKLEDSAVYLCASSPRRRQETQYFGPGTRLLVL.

The chain is built from TRBV28 and TRBJ1-2; D gene unclear. Looked up from germline, CDR1 is MDHEN and CDR2 is SYDVKM. Deletions cut 5 bases from V and 7 bases from J, with 8 bases between. The CDR3 sequence is 11 residues long. The CDR3 loop is CASSRDVGYTF. The CDR3 DNA follows: TGTGCCAGCAGTCGCGACGTTGGCTACACCTTC.

The rearrangement links TRBV30 to TRBJ2-3; 7 bases fit TRBD1. V shed 7 bases, J shed 0 bases, and the junction held 10 bases outside the gene matches. This CDR3 comprises 15 residues. Germline V gene sequence: CDR1 GTSNPN, CDR2 SVGIG (reference sequence). CDR3 nucleotide sequence: TGTGCCTCTACCCCAGGGACAGCCAGCACAGATACGCAGTATTTT. Protein sequence: CASTPGTASTDTQYF.

The V and J genes are TRBV19 and TRBJ2-2; perhaps D is TRBD1 or TRBD2 (5 bases each). CDR3 size: 17 residues. The V gene lost 6 bases and the J gene lost 2 bases, with 19 bases spanning the gap. CDR1 LNHDA and CDR2 SQIVND come from the germline V gene (reference sequence). Written as DNA, the CDR3 is TGTGCCAGTAGCACCCGGGACCCAAGACCCAACACCGGGGAGCTGTTTTTT. Its translation is CASSTRDPRPNTGELFF.

V usage is TRBV5-1 and J usage is TRBJ2-3; the D gene is possibly TRBD1 (5 bases). Trimming pared 5 bases from V and 2 bases from J, leaving 12 bases between. This CDR3 has 14 residues. Germline CDR1 reads SGHRS; CDR2 reads YFSETQ. The CDR3 DNA is TGCGCCAGCAGGGAGACAGAAGTCACAGATACGCAGTATTTT. It yields the protein CASRETEVTDTQYF.

This chain connects TRBV7-9 to TRBJ1-5; D call uncertain. The CDR3 is 13 residues long. The V end was cut by 4 bases, the J end by 9 bases, with 13 bases between. The V gene's germline CDR1 is SEHNR and CDR2 FQNEAQ (reference sequence). The CDR3 region is CASSSLYAGPQHF. DNA for the CDR3: TGTGCCAGCAGCTCGCTCTACGCGGGGCCCCAGCATTTT.

The rearrangement joins TRBV5-6 to TRBJ1-6; D may be TRBD1 (5 bases). V was trimmed by 4 bases and J by 8 bases, leaving 16 bases between them. CDR1 SGHDT and CDR2 YYEEEE come from the germline V gene. This CDR3 has 15 residues. The CDR3 reads CASSPVRQGDSPLHF. CDR3 coding DNA: TGTGCCAGCAGCCCGGTTCGGCAGGGCGATTCACCCCTCCACTTT.

The rearrangement joins TRBV18 to TRBJ2-1; the match to TRBD2 covers 11 bases. This CDR3 is 16 amino acids long. The germline gives CDR1 KGHSH, CDR2 LQKENI. V trimming: 2 bases; J trimming: 5 bases; junction bases outside the gene matches: 5. CDR3 sequence: CASSPGGTSGNNEQFF. CDR3 nucleotide sequence: TGTGCCAGCTCACCAGGCGGGACTAGCGGAAACAATGAGCAGTTCTTC.

The V and J genes are TRBV27 and TRBJ2-7; a weak D match, TRBD1 (5 bases). CDR1 MNHEY and CDR2 SMNVEV come from the germline V gene (reference sequence). V was trimmed by 3 bases and J by 3 bases, leaving 9 bases between them. The CDR3 contains 13 residues. DNA for the CDR3: TGTGCCAGCAGTTTGACAGCCAACTACGAGCAGTACTTC. As protein: CASSLTANYEQYF.

The chain has TRBV4-1 and TRBJ1-6; D not resolved. The germline V and J ends were trimmed by 3 bases and 12 bases, with 9 bases remaining between them. This CDR3 contains 12 residues. Germline V CDR1 and CDR2: MGHRA, YSYEKL. CDR3 DNA sequence: TGCGCCAGCAGCCACGACCGCAGACCCCTCCACTTT. Translated, it gives CASSHDRRPLHF.

In this sample, this clone is medium-sized (0.01 to 0.1%). The J gene is TRBJ2-1, the V gene TRBV5-1; 11 bases fit TRBD2. CDR3 length: 15 residues. CDR1 SGHRS and CDR2 YFSETQ come from the germline V gene. Trimming took 3 bases from V and 9 from J; bases not matched to a gene: 8. For the CDR3, the DNA is TGCGCCAGCAGCTACTTAGCGGGAGGGCCACGTGAGCAGTTCTTC. Translating gives CASSYLAGGPREQFF.

The chain is built from TRBV10-3 and TRBJ2-1; D gene unclear. The CDR3 has 13 amino acids. V lost 2 bases and J 4 bases, leaving 6 bases between the germline ends. Germline V gene data show CDR1 as ENHRY and CDR2 as SYGVKD. CDR3 sequence reads: CAISETVYNEQFF. DNA for the CDR3: TGTGCCATCAGTGAGACGGTTTACAATGAGCAGTTCTTC.

The gene calls are TRBV6-1 and TRBJ2-7; D might be TRBD2 (6 bases). Trimming removed 6 bases at V and 7 bases at J, with 16 bases between. CDR1 is MNHNS and CDR2 is SASEGT in the germline V gene. The CDR3 has 13 residues. DNA for the CDR3: TGTGCCAGCAGGGGAACTAGGGAGGAGGAGCAGTACTTC. Translation gives CASRGTREEEQYF.